This T cell receptor (beta chain) was recorded in a study of shared clonotypes between healthy human individuals. Regarding the study as a whole: Non-shared clonotypes displayed generation probabilities falling below those of clonotypes present in all four donors. Approximately 4.6% of naive CD4 clonotypes were common to a handful of donors. Sampling used blood alone; tissue repertoires probably differ.

Clones were sequenced by immunoSEQ multiplex PCR, and TCRdb holds only the in-frame ones, with some missing. The sample yields roughly 300,000 clones, roughly 70% seen once. A word on this clone: Its antigen remains unknown.

Germline assignment: CDR1 SEHNR and CDR2 FQNEAQ (reference sequence). This CDR3 contains 13 residues. Trimming left V 1 base short and J 7 bases short, with 7 bases between. This TCR was sampled from a man under 40 in good health. The specimen was memory CD4+ T cells sorted from blood. Subset defined: CD45RA-negative fraction. This chain uses TRBV7-9 with TRBJ1-4; D not certain. The CDR3 loop is CASSLDIGEKLFF. In DNA, the CDR3 is TGTGCCAGCAGCTTAGATATAGGTGAAAAACTGTTTTTT.